There are a few counts of the clone carrying this T cell receptor delta chain. Its antigen remains unknown. It is likely a read error: a sequence one base away is far more abundant. Other DNA variants within this sample encode the same CDR3. V lost 3 bases, J lost 5 bases, and 21 bases stayed unmatched. CDR3 size: 19 residues. Germline V gene sequence: CDR1 TSWWSYY, CDR2 QGS. The sample comes from a study of gammadelta T cells in human blood. General study points: Polyclonal expansion of innate γδ T cells after birth appeared microbially driven.

TCRdb re-called the RT-PCR reads using CATT. The table shows under 250 delta-chain clones, with around 25% occurring only once. The sequenced sample was non-Vgamma9Vdelta2 gamma-delta T cells from adult blood. This TCR derives from a human donor. The chain carries TRDV1 and TRDJ1, with 7 nucleotides matching TRDD3. CDR3 coding DNA: TGTGCTCTTGGGGAGTTTCCACCTGGGGCTGGGGGGTCGGCAGATAAACTCATCTTT. Translating it yields CALGEFPPGAGGSADKLIF.